A single sample is the source of the 8 T cell receptor beta chains below, sequenced in a study of cytomegalovirus exposure and HLA in healthy donors. Vbeta (60) and Jbeta (13) primers were used in the PCR. Profiled with immunoSEQ multiplex PCR; TCRdb holds only in-frame clones, not every one. The sample lists 100,000 to 150,000 clones, 80% to 85% occurring once. Material: PBMCs. These TCRs come from a boy aged 5-17 years in good health and CMV-seronegative.

This clone has only one observation. The chain links TRBV5-1 to TRBJ2-1; TRBD2 aligns across 8 bases. J gave up 8 bases and V 5 bases, and 12 bases lay outside the gene matches. Germline CDR1 reads SGHRS; CDR2 reads YFSETQ. This CDR3 spans 15 amino acids. CDR3 protein: CASSEAGVRQDEQFF. For the CDR3, the DNA is TGCGCCAGCAGTGAAGCGGGAGTCCGTCAGGATGAGCAGTTCTTC.

This clone was detected only a few times. This rearrangement joins TRBV4-2 to TRBJ2-3; D is ambiguous. The germline V gene has CDR1 LGHNA and CDR2 YNFKEQ. The CDR3 covers 14 residues. The V end was cut by 0 bases, the J end by 5 bases, with 9 bases between. The CDR3 here is CASSQDSQEDTQYF. The DNA for the CDR3 is TGTGCCAGCAGCCAAGACTCTCAGGAAGATACGCAGTATTTT.

V usage is TRBV25-1 and J usage is TRBJ2-5; TRBD1 might be the D (6 bases). CDR3 size: 15 residues. The germline gives CDR1 MGHDK, CDR2 SYGVNS. V shed 5 bases and J shed 0 bases, with 13 bases lying between them. CDR3 protein: CASSSPRGYQETQYF. CDR3 coding DNA: TGTGCCAGCAGTTCGCCGAGGGGGTACCAAGAGACCCAGTACTTC.

V usage is TRBV18 and J usage is TRBJ2-2; weak D call: TRBD1 (6 bases). V was cut by 1 base and J by 7 bases, with 10 bases left in between. Germline CDR1 is KGHSH and CDR2 is LQKENI. The CDR3 covers 14 residues. The CDR3 DNA follows: TGTGCCAGCTCACCACGGAAGGGGGACGGGGAGCTGTTTTTT. Protein product: CASSPRKGDGELFF.

V usage is TRBV4-1 and J usage is TRBJ1-2; a weak D match, TRBD1 (5 bases). The CDR3 is 14 amino acids. The germline CDR1 and CDR2 sequences are MGHRA and YSYEKL. V lost 6 bases and J lost 7, with 18 bases in between. CDR3 DNA sequence: TGCGCCAGCAGGAGTTCGGGGGAAGTAGGTGGCTACACCTTC. Its protein is CASRSSGEVGGYTF.

The V call is TRBV30, the J call TRBJ2-1; a possible D gene is TRBD2 (6 bases). V was shortened by 7 bases and J by 4 bases, with 17 bases between the two germline ends. The CDR3 consists of 14 residues. Germline V gene lookup returns CDR1 GTSNPN and CDR2 SVGIG (reference sequence). For the CDR3, the DNA is TGTGCCTACCGTCCCGGGAGTAGGTACAATGAGCAGTTCTTC. This codes for CAYRPGSRYNEQFF.

This clone was picked up a small number of times. The chain uses TRBV7-8 and TRBJ2-2, with 10 bases aligning to TRBD1. The ends lost 5 bases at V and 5 bases at J; junction bases unmatched: 17. This CDR3 comprises 19 residues. CDR1 is SGHVS, CDR2 FQNEAQ, per germline. CDR3 coding DNA: TGTGCCAGCAGCGGATTCCGGGACAGGGGCCCATCGGTGACCGGGGAGCTGTTTTTT. The encoded protein is CASSGFRDRGPSVTGELFF.

V gene TRBV30 combines with J gene TRBJ2-7, with 11 positions matching TRBD1. The CDR3 covers 15 residues. Germline values: CDR1 GTSNPN, CDR2 SVGIG (reference sequence). Trimming at V came to 4 bases and at J to 4 bases, leaving 9 bases not matched to a gene. This CDR3 is CAWTQPGQGAYEQYF. In DNA, the CDR3 is TGTGCCTGGACCCAACCCGGACAGGGGGCGTACGAGCAGTACTTC. The whole variable domain, filled in from reference TRBV30 and TRBJ2-7, reads SQTIHQWPATLVQPVGSPLSLECTVEGTSNPNLYWYRQAAGRGLQLLFYSVGIGQISSEVPQNLSASRPQDRQFILSSKKLLLSDSGFYLCAWTQPGQGAYEQYFGPGTRLTVT.